Listed below are T cell receptor beta chains from one sample, sequenced in a study of blood T cell repertoires in COVID-19. Sequencing was performed with immunoSEQ multiplex PCR; in TCRdb, only in-frame clones are kept and a portion is missing. This sample has 150,000 to 190,000 clones, with approximately 92% found just once. The sample consisted of peripheral blood. The origin of the receptors is a woman aged 40 to 50 with acute or convalescent COVID-19. CDR3s include the opening cysteine and the closing phenylalanine or tryptophan. The order of the fields is V gene, J gene, D gene, CDR3 DNA, CDR3 protein. A D gene is named only where the DNA matches it firmly.

V gene: TRBV7-9
J gene: TRBJ1-4
D gene: -
CDR3 DNA: TGTGCCAGCAGCTTAAATGTTTTGGCAGGGTTAGATGAAAAACTGTTTTTT
CDR3 protein: CASSLNVLAGLDEKLFF

V gene: TRBV3-1/TRBV3-2
J gene: TRBJ2-1
D gene: -
CDR3 DNA: TGTGCCAGCAGCCAAGTACCCGCCAGGGCCTCCTACAATGAGCAGTTCTTC
CDR3 protein: CASSQVPARASYNEQFF

V gene: TRBV9
J gene: TRBJ2-3
D gene: -
CDR3 DNA: TGTGCCAGCGCGAGGGAGGACACGCAGTATTTT
CDR3 protein: CASAREDTQYF

V gene: TRBV11-3
J gene: TRBJ2-2
D gene: TRBD2
CDR3 DNA: TGTGCCAGCAGCGCCGGACTAGCGGCCACCGGGGAGCTGTTTTTT
CDR3 protein: CASSAGLAATGELFF

V gene: TRBV30
J gene: TRBJ1-1
D gene: -
CDR3 DNA: TGTGCCTGGCAGACAGGAGGGAACACTGAAGCTTTCTTT
CDR3 protein: CAWQTGGNTEAFF

V gene: TRBV19
J gene: TRBJ1-2
D gene: TRBD1
CDR3 DNA: TGTGCCAGTAGTACCGGAACAGGGGGAGATGGCTACACCTTC
CDR3 protein: CASSTGTGGDGYTF

V gene: TRBV3-1/TRBV3-2
J gene: TRBJ2-3
D gene: TRBD2
CDR3 DNA: TGTGCCAGCAGCCCCTACGAGGGACTAGCGGAAGCAGATACGCAGTATTTT
CDR3 protein: CASSPYEGLAEADTQYF

V gene: TRBV18
J gene: TRBJ2-2
D gene: TRBD1
CDR3 DNA: TGTGCCAGCTCGATCGGACAGGGGAACACCGGGGAGCTGTTTTTT
CDR3 protein: CASSIGQGNTGELFF

V gene: TRBV13
J gene: TRBJ2-6
D gene: -
CDR3 DNA: TGTGCCAGCAGGGAGGGAGGCCTGGGCGAAAGAGTCCTGACTTTC
CDR3 protein: CASREGGLGERVLTF

V gene: TRBV24-1
J gene: TRBJ2-4
D gene: -
CDR3 DNA: TGTGCCGCCGCAGGGTATCAAAACATTCAGTACTTC
CDR3 protein: CAAAGYQNIQYF